These T cell receptor beta chains were read from a single sample in a study of T cell changes during pregnancy in multiple sclerosis. The data were produced by immunoSEQ multiplex PCR, yet TCRdb's version contains in-frame clones alone and is incomplete. The sample lists about 41,000 clones; about 90% were seen once. The starting material was CD8+ T cells from peripheral blood mononuclear cells, obtained in the first trimester of pregnancy. These receptors all stem from a female donor with multiple sclerosis, enrolled in a pregnancy study. CDR3s include the opening cysteine and the closing phenylalanine or tryptophan. The order of the fields is V gene, D gene, J gene, CDR3 protein. The D gene is left open where the match is weak.

TRBV4-1	TRBD1	TRBJ2-1	CASSQDEYTGGYNEQFF
TRBV30	.	TRBJ2-3	CAWREKSNTDTQYF
TRBV4-2	TRBD1	TRBJ1-1	CASRNHGQGVTEAFF
TRBV5-4	TRBD2	TRBJ2-3	CASSPLAGGATDTQYF
TRBV13	.	TRBJ1-1	CASSLGEQGGGTEAFF
TRBV27	TRBD2	TRBJ2-1	CASSSRLGGRGDEQFF
TRBV13	.	TRBJ2-1	CASSFSGPNNEQFF
TRBV4-3	TRBD2	TRBJ2-1	CASRPGLAGYNEQFF
TRBV5-1	.	TRBJ2-7	CASSLGNSGNEQYF
TRBV7-6	.	TRBJ2-2	CASSQNRYSNTGELFF
TRBV7-9	.	TRBJ1-6	CASSPDSYNSPLHF
TRBV7-9	.	TRBJ2-5	CASSPGRETQYF
TRBV4-1	TRBD1	TRBJ1-5	CASSRLDRGHQPQHF
TRBV29-1	TRBD1	TRBJ1-5	CSVEDGTGDQPQHF